This T cell receptor beta chain came from a study of OX40 agonist ivuxolimab in advanced cancers. The overall study: Patients were treated with intravenous ivuxolimab, dosed at 0.01 to 10 mg/kg and infused every 2 weeks.

The table came from immunoSEQ multiplex PCR; TCRdb's copy has only in-frame clones and leaves some out. Of tens of thousands of clones in the sample, 75% to 90% were seen once. This CDR3 comprises 15 residues. Germline lookup yields CDR1 LNHNV and CDR2 YYDKDF (reference sequence). Trimming cost V 0 bases and J 2 bases, with 11 bases left between them. J is TRBJ2-7 and V is TRBV15, with a tentative D call TRBD2 (5 bases). The sequence was collected from an adult with an advanced solid tumor such as melanoma, head and neck, liver or kidney cancer. Sequenced here: CD4+ or CD8+ T cells sorted from blood, sampled in a trial of the OX40 agonist ivuxolimab. As DNA, the CDR3 is TGTGCCACCAGCAGAGATCCTGACTACCCCTACGAGCAGTACTTC. Residues: CATSRDPDYPYEQYF.